The next 23 T cell receptor beta chains were all read from a single sample in a study of blood T cell repertoires in COVID-19. The assay was immunoSEQ multiplex PCR, and TCRdb's table has in-frame clones only and misses some. In the table there are fewer than 500,000 clones, 70% to 90% of which are singletons. Sequencing was carried out using peripheral blood. Receptors originate from a man aged 18 to 30 with COVID-19, enrolled during active disease.

The CDR3 DNA sequence: TGTGCCAGCAGCCCTAGCGGACCACCTAGCACAGATACGCAGTATTTT. Encoded protein: CASSPSGPPSTDTQYF. The rearrangement joins TRBV6-2 or TRBV6-3 to TRBJ2-3; 7 positions agree with TRBD2. This CDR3 is built from 16 residues. Germline CDR1 is MNHEY and CDR2 is SVGEGT. V was clipped by 6 bases and J by 0 bases; unmatched bases: 9.

This chain connects TRBV19 to TRBJ1-6, with D possibly TRBD1 on 6 matching bases. Germline CDR1 and CDR2: LNHDA and SQIVND (reference sequence). Deletions cut 7 bases from V and 7 bases from J, with 11 bases between. This CDR3 spans 13 amino acids. The CDR3 spells CASTLDRNSPLHF. In DNA, the CDR3 is TGTGCCAGTACCCTGGACAGAAATTCACCCCTCCACTTT.

The rearrangement links TRBV6-1 to TRBJ1-2; weak D call: TRBD1 (5 bases). Trimming removed 2 bases from V and 4 bases from J, with 11 bases in between. The germline CDR1 and CDR2 sequences are MNHNS and SASEGT. CDR3 size: 14 residues. The CDR3 bases are TGTGCCAGCAGTGAATCTCAGGGCGTCTATGGCTACACCTTC. Encoded protein: CASSESQGVYGYTF.

This clone was seen a single time. This chain joins TRBV2 and TRBJ2-3; 8 nucleotides agree with TRBD1. CDR3 length: 15 amino acids. In germline, CDR1 is SNHLY, CDR2 FYNNEI. V lost 8 bases and J lost 3; bases outside the gene matches: 10. The CDR3 reads CASGGSRDRTDTQYF. The CDR3 DNA sequence: TGTGCCAGCGGGGGGAGCAGGGACAGGACAGATACGCAGTATTTT.

V and J are TRBV4-1 and TRBJ2-4; D may be TRBD1 (6 bases). The CDR3 has 13 amino acids. Trimming removed 8 bases at V and 4 bases at J, with 12 bases between. CDR1 MGHRA and CDR2 YSYEKL come from the germline V gene. CDR3 protein: CASGWTEKNIQYF. The CDR3 DNA reads TGCGCCAGCGGATGGACAGAAAAAAACATTCAGTACTTC.

The chain combines TRBV5-1 with TRBJ2-1; 8 bases agree with TRBD2. The CDR3 runs 15 residues. Germline assignment: CDR1 SGHRS and CDR2 YFSETQ. V was clipped by 8 bases and J by 0 bases; unmatched bases: 7. In nucleotides, the CDR3 is TGCGCCAGTGGAATGAGCGGGAGCTCCTACAATGAGCAGTTCTTC. This sequence encodes CASGMSGSSYNEQFF.

This clone has a single count. V gene TRBV24-1 combines with J gene TRBJ2-5, with D perhaps matching TRBD1 (5 bases). The CDR3 runs to 14 residues. Germline V CDR1 and CDR2: KGHDR, SFDVKD. Trimming cost V 4 bases and J 5 bases, with 13 bases left between them. The CDR3 spells CATSDPRTTETQYF. CDR3 bases: TGTGCCACCAGTGACCCTAGGACAACCGAGACCCAGTACTTC.

The chain couples TRBV19 to TRBJ1-5; TRBD1 aligns across 12 bases. The CDR3 has 19 amino acids. The germline gives CDR1 LNHDA, CDR2 SQIVND (reference sequence). V gave up 4 bases and J gave up 9 bases; unmatched junction bases: 19. The CDR3, as DNA: TGTGCCAGTAGTACCCTCCGGGACAGGGGGCGCGTTGGGGCATGGCCCCAGCATTTT. Protein sequence: CASSTLRDRGRVGAWPQHF.

The CDR3 sequence: CASSLEASGYTQYF. The CDR3 DNA is TGTGCCAGCAGCTTGGAGGCTAGCGGGTATACGCAGTATTTT. The chain recombines TRBV5-6 with TRBJ2-3; 8 bases match TRBD2. The CDR3 spans 14 residues. V lost 0 bases and J lost 7; bases outside the gene matches: 4. CDR1 and CDR2 from the germline V gene are SGHDT and YYEEEE. The complete variable domain, with remaining parts taken from reference TRBV5-6 and TRBJ2-3, reads DAGVTQSPTHLIKTRGQQVTLRCSPKSGHDTVSWYQQALGQGPQFIFQYYEEEERQRGNFPDRFSGHQFPNYSSELNVNALLLGDSALYLCASSLEASGYTQYFGPGTRLTVL.

The chain carries TRBV6-5 and TRBJ2-2; the D gene is possibly TRBD2 (6 bases). The CDR3 has 15 amino acids. The V gene lost 6 bases and the J gene lost 2 bases, with 13 bases spanning the gap. Germline V gene sequence: CDR1 MNHEY, CDR2 SVGAGI. The DNA of the CDR3 is TGTGCCAGCAGGACGGGACTCCTAAACACCGGGGAGCTGTTTTTT. This translates into CASRTGLLNTGELFF.

The chain carries TRBV19 and TRBJ2-7; TRBD2 agrees at 7 bases. There are 14 residues in the CDR3. The J segment lost 6 bases and the V segment lost 4 bases, leaving 9 bases of the junction unmatched. CDR1 and CDR2 from the germline V gene are LNHDA and SQIVND (reference sequence). CDR3: CASSTIGGSREQYF. CDR3 sequence (DNA): TGTGCCAGTAGTACTATCGGCGGGAGTCGCGAGCAGTACTTC. The full variable domain, with the rest looked up from reference TRBV19 and TRBJ2-7, is DGGITQSPKYLFRKEGQNVTLSCEQNLNHDAMYWYRQDPGQGLRLIYYSQIVNDFQKGDIAEGYSVSREKKESFPLTVTSAQKNPTAFYLCASSTIGGSREQYFGPGTRLTVT.

The chain carries TRBV2 and TRBJ1-6; 8 bases align to TRBD1. Germline V gene lookup returns CDR1 SNHLY and CDR2 FYNNEI. With V trimmed by 6 bases and J by 7 bases, 2 bases remained unmatched. The CDR3 length is 13 residues. The CDR3, as DNA: TGTGCCAGCAGCTGGGACAGGAATTCACCCCTCCACTTT. The encoded protein is CASSWDRNSPLHF.

The chain links TRBV30 to TRBJ1-2, with D uncertain. Germline assignment: CDR1 GTSNPN and CDR2 SVGIG (reference sequence). This CDR3 is 14 amino acids long. V lost 2 bases to trimming and J lost 6 bases, with 16 bases between them. The CDR3: CAWSTRSVGDGYTF. CDR3 coding DNA: TGTGCCTGGAGTACGAGATCGGTGGGCGATGGCTACACCTTC.

This clone was picked up one time. The chain joins TRBV5-4 to TRBJ2-5; no reliable D call. V lost 1 base, J lost 3 bases, and 10 bases lay in between. The CDR3 length is 14 residues. CDR1 SGHNT and CDR2 YYREEE come from the germline V gene (reference sequence). The DNA for the CDR3 is TGTGCCAGCAGCTTGTGGGCAGCAGAAGAGACCCAGTACTTC. Translating gives CASSLWAAEETQYF.

The chain couples TRBV5-1 to TRBJ1-3; TRBD1 matches 10 bases. Germline lookup yields CDR1 SGHRS and CDR2 YFSETQ. This CDR3 region has 17 residues. J was trimmed by 2 bases and V by 1 base; bases with no gene match: 6. The CDR3 bases are TGCGCCAGCAGCTTGAAAGGACAGGGGGTCCCTGGAAACACCATATATTTT. Translation: CASSLKGQGVPGNTIYF.

This rearrangement joins TRBV20-1 to TRBJ1-2; D not resolved. The CDR3 loop spans 13 amino acids. Germline CDR1 DFQATT, CDR2 SNEGSKA (reference sequence). V was clipped by 3 bases and J by 3 bases, with 11 bases between them. As DNA, the CDR3 is TGCAGTGCTAGTCGGGTCGGGGACTATGGCTACACCTTC. It specifies CSASRVGDYGYTF.

The chain combines TRBV12-5 with TRBJ2-2; TRBD2 is a possible D gene (6 bases). The CDR3 runs 12 residues. CDR1 is LGHNT, CDR2 FRNRAP, per germline. Between the trimmed V and J ends, which lost 10 bases and 6 bases, there was a span of 12 bases. The CDR3 protein is CATQRVPGELFF. DNA of the CDR3: TGTGCTACCCAGCGGGTCCCCGGGGAGCTGTTTTTT. The full variable domain, rest sourced from reference TRBV12-5 and TRBJ2-2, is DARVTQTPRHKVTEMGQEVTMRCQPILGHNTVFWYRQTMMQGLELLAYFRNRAPLDDSGMPKDRFSAEMPDATLATLKIQPSEPRDSAVYFCATQRVPGELFFGEGSRLTVL.

This sequence joins TRBV24-1 and TRBJ2-5; 7 bases are a match to TRBD1. The V gene end was trimmed by 2 bases and the J gene end by 4 bases; junction bases not matched to a gene: 6. The CDR3 is 15 amino acids. Looked up from germline, CDR1 is KGHDR and CDR2 is SFDVKD. Here the CDR3 reads CATSDSRGHGETQYF. The DNA for the CDR3 is TGTGCCACCAGTGATTCGAGGGGGCATGGAGAGACCCAGTACTTC.

This clone was counted only a few times. The chain recombines TRBV19 with TRBJ2-2; the match to TRBD2 covers 8 bases. With V trimmed by 8 bases and J by 0 bases, 5 bases remained unmatched. Germline V gene sequence: CDR1 LNHDA, CDR2 SQIVND (reference sequence). The CDR3 length is 15 residues. CDR3 nucleotides: TGTGCCAGTCTGAGCGGGAGCGCGAACACCGGGGAGCTGTTTTTT. Translating gives CASLSGSANTGELFF.

This clone was seen a few times. Different DNA sequences within this sample yield the same CDR3. The rearrangement uses TRBV19 and TRBJ1-3, with TRBD1 as a possible D gene (5 bases). This CDR3 has 14 amino acids. Trimming removed 7 bases at V and 0 bases at J, with 10 bases between. Germline V gene lookup returns CDR1 LNHDA and CDR2 SQIVND (reference sequence). This CDR3 reads CASKGQHSGNTIYF. The CDR3 bases are TGTGCCAGTAAGGGGCAGCACTCTGGAAACACCATATATTTT.

This rearrangement joins TRBV5-4 to TRBJ2-3; D gene uncertain. Germline V CDR1 and CDR2: SGHNT, YYREEE (reference sequence). Trimming took 10 bases from V and 9 from J, leaving 12 bases between them. The CDR3 has 10 amino acids. The CDR3 protein is CAGRGRTQYF. CDR3 nucleotide sequence: TGTGCCGGCCGCGGTAGGACGCAGTATTTT. The full variable domain, its missing parts supplied by reference TRBV5-4 and TRBJ2-3, is ETGVTQSPTHLIKTRGQQVTLRCSSQSGHNTVSWYQQALGQGPQFIFQYYREEENGRGNFPPRFSGLQFPNYSSELNVNALELDDSALYLCAGRGRTQYFGPGTRLTVL.

The gene calls are TRBV9 and TRBJ2-1; D perhaps matches TRBD1 (6 bases). CDR1 SGDLS and CDR2 YYNGEE come from the germline V gene. Trimming took off 0 bases at V and 7 bases at J, with 11 bases between the two ends. The CDR3 is made up of 14 amino acids. This chain's CDR3 is CASSVDLGANEQFF. CDR3 nucleotides: TGTGCCAGCAGCGTAGATCTGGGGGCAAATGAGCAGTTCTTC.

V gene TRBV19 combines with J gene TRBJ2-1, with 10 bases identical to TRBD1. Germline V CDR1 and CDR2: LNHDA, SQIVND (reference sequence). CDR3 length: 15 amino acids. V trimming: 3 bases; J trimming: 8 bases; junction bases outside the gene matches: 7. The CDR3 loop reads CASSIGTGVLDEQFF. In DNA form, the CDR3 reads TGTGCCAGTAGTATTGGGACAGGGGTCTTGGATGAGCAGTTCTTC.